Each of the 32 T cell receptor beta chains below was sequenced from the same sample in a study of T cell clones after liver transplantation. Measured with immunoSEQ multiplex PCR; TCRdb has only the in-frame clones, and not every one. The sample consists of 50,000 to 60,000 clones, under 85% of them appearing once. The source was CD4+ T cells from blood, collected at the 22-month timepoint. The source of these receptors is a human patient who received a liver transplant. Some T cells may originate from the graft donor.

This clone was counted only a few times. The chain recombines TRBV21-1 with TRBJ1-1; TRBD1 is the table's D call and was not checked against the DNA. TRBV21-1 is a pseudogene segment. The CDR3 is made up of 15 amino acids. CDR3 DNA sequence: TGTGCCAGCAGCAACCGGGACAGGGTGAACACTGAAGCTTTCTTT. Its protein product is CASSNRDRVNTEAFF.

The CDR3 loop is CASSIGNQGKLFF. DNA of the CDR3: TGTGCCAGCAGTATAGGCAATCAGGGAAAACTGTTTTTT. The chain couples TRBV27 to TRBJ1-4, with a tentative D call TRBD1 (5 bases). This CDR3 is 13 amino acids long. From germline, CDR1 is MNHEY and CDR2 SMNVEV (reference sequence). V dropped 5 bases and J dropped 10 bases, with 14 bases sitting between them. Based on the CDR3 plus reference TRBV27 and TRBJ1-4, the full variable domain is EAQVTQNPRYLITVTGKKLTVTCSQNMNHEYMSWYRQDPGLGLRQIYYSMNVEVTDKGDVPEGYKVSRKEKRNFPLILESPSPNQTSLYFCASSIGNQGKLFFGSGTQLSVL.

V usage is TRBV6-6 and J usage is TRBJ2-3, with D possibly matching TRBD1 (8 bases). Germline V gives CDR1 MNHNY, CDR2 SVGAGI (reference sequence). There are 16 residues in the CDR3. Trimming removed 4 bases at V and 3 bases at J, with 17 bases between. CDR3 bases: TGTGCCAGCAGTTGGGGGGGAGGACAGGGTACAGATACGCAGTATTTT. It yields the protein CASSWGGGQGTDTQYF.

The chain couples TRBV11-3 to TRBJ2-3; D is possibly TRBD2 (6 bases). Germline V gene data show CDR1 as SGHNT and CDR2 as YENEEA. The CDR3 is 14 residues long. Trimming pared 5 bases from V and 7 bases from J, leaving 16 bases between. The CDR3 nucleotides are TGTGCCAGCAGCCTCACCGGGACTGGGAATACGCAGTATTTT. This sequence encodes CASSLTGTGNTQYF.

V gene TRBV18 combines with J gene TRBJ2-1, with TRBD2 matching over 8 bases. The ends lost 3 bases at V and 4 bases at J; junction bases unmatched: 5. CDR1 and CDR2 from the germline V gene are KGHSH and LQKENI. This CDR3 has 15 residues. The CDR3 nucleotides are TGTGCCAGCTCACCGTCAACTAGCGGTTACAATGAGCAGTTCTTC. Protein sequence: CASSPSTSGYNEQFF.

V and J are TRBV7-3 and TRBJ2-3, with TRBD2 identical over 8 bases. The germline CDR1 and CDR2 sequences are SGHTA and FQGTGA. This CDR3 spans 17 amino acids. V dropped 7 bases and J dropped 3; count of bases not matched to a gene: 15. The CDR3, as DNA: TGTGCCAGCACACCCCTGTCGGGAGGGGGGCAGACAGATACGCAGTATTTT. Translation: CASTPLSGGGQTDTQYF.

This chain links TRBV20-1 with TRBJ2-7; no clear D. Deletions cut 5 bases from V and 3 bases from J, with 5 bases between. Germline CDR1 is DFQATT and CDR2 is SNEGSKA (reference sequence). The CDR3 loop spans 10 amino acids. CDR3 residues: CSAPSYEQYF. The CDR3, as DNA: TGCAGTGCTCCGAGCTACGAGCAGTACTTC.

The chain carries TRBV30 and TRBJ2-3, with 10 bases matching TRBD2. Unmatched junction bases numbered 10, after V lost 4 bases and J lost 6 bases. Looked up from germline, CDR1 is GTSNPN and CDR2 is SVGIG (reference sequence). The CDR3 is 15 amino acids. The DNA for the CDR3 is TGTGCCTGGATATCTTCTAGCGGGGGATTGGATACGCAGTATTTT. The encoded protein is CAWISSSGGLDTQYF.

This rearrangement joins TRBV11-2 to TRBJ2-7, with a possible D match to TRBD2 (7 bases). Trimming took 6 bases from V and 3 from J, leaving 18 bases between them. The CDR3 has 15 residues. Per the germline V gene, CDR1 is SGHAT and CDR2 is FQNNGV. In DNA, the CDR3 is TGTGCCAGCAGGCCCGTGGGGGGGCTCCTCTACGAGCAGTACTTC. Amino acids: CASRPVGGLLYEQYF.

The J gene is TRBJ2-5, the V gene TRBV5-4; the D gene could be TRBD1 or TRBD2 (5 bases each). V was pared by 3 bases and J by 1 base, with 7 bases between. CDR3 size: 13 residues. Per germline, CDR1 SGHNT and CDR2 YYREEE (reference sequence). Here the CDR3 DNA reads TGTGCCAGCAGCTCGGGGACCCAAGAGACCCAGTACTTC. This codes for CASSSGTQETQYF.

The V and J genes are TRBV6-4 and TRBJ2-1; D may match TRBD1 or TRBD2 (6 bases each). Per germline, CDR1 MRHNA and CDR2 SNTAGT. Trimming cost V 6 bases and J 10 bases, with 13 bases left between them. The CDR3 sequence is 12 residues long. The CDR3 here is CASSSVGGEQFF. CDR3 coding DNA: TGTGCCAGCAGCAGCGTCGGGGGCGAGCAGTTCTTC.

This chain joins TRBV5-8 and TRBJ1-5; 8 bases map to TRBD1. V lost 4 bases to trimming and J lost 4 bases; unmatched junction nucleotides: 4. CDR3 length equals 14 residues. Germline V gene data show CDR1 as SGHTS and CDR2 as YDEGEE. For the CDR3, the DNA is TGTGCCAGCAGCCCCGGACAGGGAAATCAGCCCCAGCATTTT. It yields the protein CASSPGQGNQPQHF.

The CDR3 coding sequence is TGCGCCAGCAGCCAAGGCGTGCTAGCGGGGGGGCCAAATACGCAGTATTTT. Translated: CASSQGVLAGGPNTQYF. This sequence joins TRBV4-1 and TRBJ2-3, with TRBD2 identical over 12 bases. V lost 1 base and J lost 7; bases outside the gene matches: 9. CDR1 is MGHRA, CDR2 YSYEKL, per germline. The CDR3 consists of 17 residues.

The V gene is TRBV27, the J gene TRBJ2-7; maybe TRBD1 (5 bases). The CDR3 extends over 12 amino acids. Germline V CDR1 and CDR2: MNHEY, SMNVEV (reference sequence). Trimming took off 6 bases at V and 4 bases at J, with 10 bases between the two ends. This CDR3 reads CASSTNRYEQYF. In DNA form, the CDR3 reads TGTGCCAGCAGCACAAACAGGTACGAGCAGTACTTC.

This sequence joins TRBV7-2 and TRBJ2-4; D not certain. CDR1 is SGHTA, CDR2 FQGNSA, per germline. The V end lost 5 bases, the J end lost 6 bases, and 8 bases lay between the germline ends. The CDR3 extends over 12 amino acids. The CDR3 here is CASSPRTNIQYF. The CDR3, as DNA: TGTGCCAGCAGCCCCCGGACAAACATTCAGTACTTC.

This clone was found a few times. The chain employs TRBV16 and TRBJ2-7; D gene unclear. The V gene's germline CDR1 is KGHSY and CDR2 FQNENV. Trimming took off 4 bases at V and 2 bases at J, with 9 bases between the two ends. This CDR3 comprises 13 residues. The CDR3 spells CASSRERTYEQYF. The CDR3 DNA is TGTGCCAGCAGCCGAGAACGGACCTACGAGCAGTACTTC.

This sequence joins TRBV6-1 and TRBJ2-3; D is undetermined. Trimming pared 6 bases from V and 6 bases from J, leaving 13 bases between. This CDR3 region has 13 residues. Germline assignment: CDR1 MNHNS and CDR2 SASEGT. The CDR3 DNA sequence: TGTGCCAGCAGACCGACCCTGCACGATACGCAGTATTTT. This sequence encodes CASRPTLHDTQYF.

This clone occurred a few times. The gene calls are TRBV19 and TRBJ1-5, with TRBD1 matching over 7 bases. Trimming at V came to 5 bases and at J to 4 bases, leaving 14 bases not matched to a gene. Germline CDR1 and CDR2: LNHDA and SQIVND (reference sequence). The CDR3 spans 17 residues. The CDR3 loop is CASSPLGTAGGNQPQHF. CDR3 in DNA: TGTGCCAGTAGTCCCCTCGGGACAGCTGGGGGAAATCAGCCCCAGCATTTT.

The chain links TRBV10-3 to TRBJ2-1, with D hard to call. Trimming removed 0 bases at V and 1 base at J, with 13 bases between. Germline-derived CDR1 and CDR2 are ENHRY and SYGVKD. The CDR3 spans 17 residues. The CDR3 region is CAISESFQATSYNEQFF. DNA for the CDR3: TGTGCCATCAGTGAGTCGTTCCAGGCTACATCCTACAATGAGCAGTTCTTC.

This clone was found a few times. V gene TRBV6-5 combines with J gene TRBJ1-6, with unresolved D. The length of the CDR3 is 16 residues. Germline-derived CDR1 and CDR2 are MNHEY and SVGAGI. The V end lost 0 bases, the J end lost 9 bases, and 15 bases lay between the germline ends. DNA for the CDR3: TGTGCCAGCAGTTACTCTGCAGATCCGTATGGTTCACCCCTCCACTTT. As protein: CASSYSADPYGSPLHF.

The rearrangement uses TRBV10-3 and TRBJ1-3, with D possibly being TRBD1 (6 bases). CDR3 length equals 14 residues. Germline CDR1 reads ENHRY; CDR2 reads SYGVKD. The V gene lost 3 bases and the J gene lost 5 bases, with 11 bases spanning the gap. Written as DNA, the CDR3 is TGTGCCATCAGTGAATCAGGGGTGAGAAACACCATATATTTT. It yields the protein CAISESGVRNTIYF.

This chain connects TRBV19 to TRBJ1-2, with a tentative D call TRBD1 (5 bases). V was clipped by 2 bases and J by 4 bases, with 11 bases between them. The CDR3 totals 14 residues. In germline, CDR1 is LNHDA, CDR2 SQIVND (reference sequence). The chain's CDR3 is CASSIPGPPYGYTF. The DNA of the CDR3 is TGTGCCAGTAGTATACCAGGGCCTCCCTATGGCTACACCTTC.

The chain joins TRBV5-1 to TRBJ1-3, with D unresolved. Germline V gives CDR1 SGHRS, CDR2 YFSETQ. V was pared by 5 bases and J by 0 bases, with 12 bases between. The length of the CDR3 is 15 residues. The CDR3 loop is CASRVSLDSGNTIYF. Written as DNA, the CDR3 is TGCGCCAGCAGAGTCTCCCTCGACTCTGGAAACACCATATATTTT.

The V and J genes are TRBV6-5 and TRBJ2-1; 9 bases align to TRBD1. Germline CDR1 MNHEY, CDR2 SVGAGI. This CDR3 has 15 amino acids. V gave up 6 bases and J gave up 4 bases; unmatched junction bases: 7. The CDR3 bases are TGTGCCAGCAGCTCCGGGACAGGGAGGTACAATGAGCAGTTCTTC. Its translation: CASSSGTGRYNEQFF.

The chain links TRBV7-6 to TRBJ2-7; 8 bases are shared with TRBD1. Per germline, CDR1 SGHVS and CDR2 FNYEAQ. The V segment lost 5 bases and the J segment 5 bases; nucleotides outside the gene matches: 11. The CDR3 loop spans 15 amino acids. The CDR3: CASSAEDRVMDEQYF. Written as DNA, the CDR3 is TGTGCCAGCAGCGCCGAGGACAGGGTCATGGACGAGCAGTACTTC.

V usage is TRBV7-2 and J usage is TRBJ2-3; D is perhaps TRBD2 (6 bases). Germline CDR1 SGHTA, CDR2 FQGNSA. This CDR3 is built from 13 residues. Trimming cost V 7 bases and J 1 base, with 9 bases left between them. The CDR3 loop is CASIRERTDTQYF. The CDR3, as DNA: TGTGCCAGCATCCGGGAGCGCACAGATACGCAGTATTTT.

The rearrangement links TRBV7-2 to TRBJ2-3, with 9 bases that match TRBD2. CDR3 length: 18 amino acids. Looked up from germline, CDR1 is SGHTA and CDR2 is FQGNSA. J gave up 0 bases and V 8 bases, and 15 bases lay outside the gene matches. The DNA of the CDR3 is TGTGCCAGCCTCCCCTCGGCGGGGGGGAGTACTAGCACAGATACGCAGTATTTT. Amino acids: CASLPSAGGSTSTDTQYF.

V gene TRBV9 combines with J gene TRBJ2-2; D is undetermined. The germline V gene encodes CDR1 SGDLS and CDR2 YYNGEE. V lost 4 bases and J 2 bases, leaving 9 bases between the germline ends. The CDR3 covers 14 residues. The CDR3 sequence: CASSQSTNTGELFF. The CDR3 DNA follows: TGTGCCAGCAGCCAAAGCACCAACACCGGGGAGCTGTTTTTT.

In this sample, this clone turned up a few times. The genes are TRBV19 and TRBJ2-3; D is possibly TRBD1 or TRBD2 (5 bases each). V was clipped by 5 bases and J by 6 bases, with 15 bases between them. Germline V gene lookup returns CDR1 LNHDA and CDR2 SQIVND (reference sequence). CDR3 length equals 14 residues. The CDR3 spells CASSPQGPGDTQYF. The CDR3 DNA is TGTGCCAGTAGTCCTCAGGGCCCGGGGGATACGCAGTATTTT.

This chain uses TRBV7-8 with TRBJ2-3; D not resolved. The germline CDR1 and CDR2 sequences are SGHVS and FQNEAQ. The CDR3 covers 11 residues. Trimming left V 5 bases short and J 6 bases short, with 6 bases between. The CDR3 reads CASSPRDTQYF. The CDR3, as DNA: TGTGCCAGCAGCCCAAGGGATACGCAGTATTTT. Supplemented by reference TRBV7-8 and TRBJ2-3, the full variable domain reads GAGVSQSPRYKVAKRGQDVALRCDPISGHVSLFWYQQALGQGPEFLTYFQNEAQLDKSGLPSDRFFAERPEGSVSTLKIQRTQQEDSAVYLCASSPRDTQYFGPGTRLTVL.

This rearrangement joins TRBV27 to TRBJ2-3, with 8 bases lining up with TRBD2. Germline V gives CDR1 MNHEY, CDR2 SMNVEV (reference sequence). The ends lost 3 bases at V and 4 bases at J; junction bases unmatched: 6. The CDR3 has 15 residues. CDR3 amino acids: CASSLGGGLSDTQYF. CDR3 nucleotide sequence: TGTGCCAGCAGTTTGGGCGGGGGGCTTTCAGATACGCAGTATTTT.

The chain is built from TRBV6-5 and TRBJ2-7; D possibly corresponds to TRBD1 (5 bases). From germline, CDR1 is MNHEY and CDR2 SVGAGI. Trimming stripped 5 bases from V and 6 bases from J, with 14 bases between. The CDR3 has 13 amino acids. CDR3 coding DNA: TGTGCCAGCAGTGATAACCAGGGTCGCGAGCAGTACTTC. Translated: CASSDNQGREQYF.